These 21 T cell receptor beta chains came from one sample sequenced in a study of blood T cell repertoires in COVID-19. The assay was immunoSEQ multiplex PCR, and TCRdb's table has in-frame clones only and misses some. The sample lists hundreds of thousands of clones, roughly 90% seen once, with 2.6% in the top ten. Sequencing was done on a sample of PBMCs or T cells enriched from blood (not recorded which). All receptors come from a man aged 55 to 70 who had recovered from COVID-19.

The chain recombines TRBV10-3 with TRBJ2-5; unclear D gene. Per the germline V gene, CDR1 is ENHRY and CDR2 is SYGVKD. Trimming left V 5 bases short and J 3 bases short, with 4 bases between. The CDR3 sequence is 11 residues long. The CDR3 coding sequence is TGTGCCATCAGTATAAAAGAGACCCAGTACTTC. Protein product: CAISIKETQYF.

V gene TRBV4-1 combines with J gene TRBJ2-3; TRBD2 might be the D (6 bases). This CDR3 spans 15 amino acids. CDR1 is MGHRA and CDR2 is YSYEKL in the germline V gene. The V and J ends lost 1 base and 1 base respectively, with 9 bases between them. CDR3 in amino acids: CASSQGTTRTDTQYF. The CDR3, as DNA: TGCGCCAGCAGCCAAGGGACTACCCGCACAGATACGCAGTATTTT.

The chain is built from TRBV19 and TRBJ2-2, with 9 positions matching TRBD2. This CDR3 region has 16 residues. Germline CDR1 LNHDA, CDR2 SQIVND (reference sequence). V shed 3 bases and J 3 bases; nucleotides not matched to a gene: 5. CDR3 nucleotide sequence: TGTGCCAGTAGTATCGCGGGAGGGCCCTACACCGGGGAGCTGTTTTTT. It is translated as CASSIAGGPYTGELFF.

V and J are TRBV4-1 and TRBJ1-2; 8 bases line up with TRBD1. V trimming: 5 bases; J trimming: 4 bases; junction bases outside the gene matches: 6. Germline V gives CDR1 MGHRA, CDR2 YSYEKL. The CDR3 loop spans 14 amino acids. In DNA, the CDR3 is TGCGCCAGCAGCTACCCGGGACAGGTCTATGGCTACACCTTC. It translates to CASSYPGQVYGYTF.

This chain uses TRBV7-9 with TRBJ2-2; 9 nucleotides match TRBD2. The V gene end was trimmed by 8 bases and the J gene end by 4 bases; junction bases not matched to a gene: 8. The CDR3 extends over 15 amino acids. Germline values: CDR1 SEHNR, CDR2 FQNEAQ (reference sequence). CDR3 nucleotide sequence: TGTGCCAGCGAGCGGGAGGTAATTATCACCGGGGAGCTGTTTTTT. Amino acid sequence: CASEREVIITGELFF.

V is TRBV5-1 and J is TRBJ1-1; no definite D call. Germline V lookup: CDR1 SGHRS, CDR2 YFSETQ. Deletions cut 3 bases from V and 0 bases from J, with 6 bases between. The CDR3 extends over 13 amino acids. CDR3 nucleotide sequence: TGCGCCAGCAGCTCCGACATGAACACTGAAGCTTTCTTT. It specifies CASSSDMNTEAFF.

The CDR3 loop reads CASSQGPESSYEQYF. CDR3 DNA: TGCGCCAGCAGCCAAGGGCCGGAGAGCTCCTACGAGCAGTACTTC. The chain is built from TRBV4-1 and TRBJ2-7; D not resolved. Germline V lookup: CDR1 MGHRA, CDR2 YSYEKL. CDR3 length equals 15 residues. V lost 1 base and J lost 0, with 10 bases in between.

The chain recombines TRBV5-5 with TRBJ2-1; weak D call: TRBD1 (6 bases). Germline lookup yields CDR1 SGHKS and CDR2 YYEKEE (reference sequence). The CDR3 covers 15 residues. The V and J ends lost 2 bases and 7 bases respectively, with 16 bases between them. CDR3 DNA sequence: TGTGCCAGCAGCTTATTGGGACACCGGGTGAATGAGCAGTTCTTC. Residues: CASSLLGHRVNEQFF.

The genes are TRBV6-5 and TRBJ2-4, with D possibly being TRBD1 (5 bases). CDR1 and CDR2 from the germline V gene are MNHEY and SVGAGI. The CDR3 is 15 residues long. V shed 6 bases and J shed 0 bases, with 12 bases lying between them. CDR3: CASSPPGLAKNIQYF. As DNA, the CDR3 is TGTGCCAGCAGCCCCCCAGGGCTAGCCAAAAACATTCAGTACTTC.

The chain is built from TRBV5-4 and TRBJ2-1, with D perhaps TRBD1 (6 bases). This CDR3 is built from 17 residues. The germline V gene encodes CDR1 SGHNT and CDR2 YYREEE (reference sequence). The ends were cut back, 0 bases at V and 6 bases at J, with 19 bases in the middle. CDR3 DNA: TGTGCCAGCAGCTTGGTTGCAGGGGCAGAAGAGAGCAATGAGCAGTTCTTC. The encoded protein is CASSLVAGAEESNEQFF.

Note on this clone: Sequence at one end of the junction differs from germline and may be a read error. This chain uses TRBV3-1 (or the pseudogene TRBV3-2) with TRBJ1-1; D remains ambiguous. The CDR3 is 12 amino acids. The germline V gene has CDR1 LGHDT and CDR2 YNNKEL (reference sequence). For the CDR3, the DNA is TGTGCCAGCAGCCCTCTAACTCAATCACCACTCTTT. Translating gives CASSPLTQSPLF.

The chain carries TRBV7-9 and TRBJ2-5; TRBD1 agrees at 9 bases. V was pared by 0 bases and J by 2 bases, with 1 base of the junction left unmatched. The CDR3 extends over 15 amino acids. Germline CDR1 is SEHNR and CDR2 is FQNEAQ (reference sequence). CDR3 bases: TGTGCCAGCAGCTTAGCGACAGGGGGTCAAGAGACCCAGTACTTC. Protein sequence: CASSLATGGQETQYF.

CDR3 amino acids: CASSHGQGAYGYTF. The CDR3 bases are TGTGCCAGCAGCCACGGACAGGGGGCGTATGGCTACACCTTC. This rearrangement joins TRBV9 to TRBJ1-2; 11 bases agree with TRBD1. Trimming removed 4 bases from V and 5 bases from J; junction bases left unmatched: 4. Per the germline V gene, CDR1 is SGDLS and CDR2 is YYNGEE. This CDR3 has 14 residues.

The genes are TRBV13 and TRBJ2-4, with D possibly being TRBD2 (6 bases). Per the germline V gene, CDR1 is PRHDT and CDR2 is FYEKMQ (reference sequence). V lost 6 bases, J lost 7 bases, and 13 bases lay in between. This CDR3 is 13 amino acids long. The CDR3: CASSFGGENIQYF. CDR3 DNA sequence: TGTGCCAGCAGTTTCGGCGGGGAGAACATTCAGTACTTC. Supplemented by reference TRBV13 and TRBJ2-4, the full variable domain reads AAGVIQSPRHLIKEKRETATLKCYPIPRHDTVYWYQQGPGQDPQFLISFYEKMQSDKGSIPDRFSAQQFSDYHSELNMSSLELGDSALYFCASSFGGENIQYFGAGTRLSVL.

The genes are TRBV7-9 and TRBJ1-1; perhaps TRBD1 as D (5 bases). V lost 0 bases and J lost 8, with 13 bases in between. From germline, CDR1 is SEHNR and CDR2 FQNEAQ (reference sequence). CDR3 length equals 14 residues. CDR3 in amino acids: CASSLAGHRSEAFF. CDR3 in DNA: TGTGCCAGCAGCTTAGCAGGACACCGCTCCGAAGCTTTCTTT.

The V call is TRBV25-1, the J call TRBJ2-7, with TRBD1 as a possible D gene (5 bases). V was shortened by 1 base and J by 4 bases, with 11 bases between the two germline ends. The CDR3 sequence is 14 residues long. The germline V gene has CDR1 MGHDK and CDR2 SYGVNS. The CDR3 sequence is CASSEWGQGYEQYF. The CDR3 DNA reads TGTGCCAGCAGTGAATGGGGCCAAGGATACGAGCAGTACTTC.

J is TRBJ1-2 and V is TRBV12-3 or TRBV12-4, with 9 bases lining up with TRBD1. After removal of 3 bases from V and 4 bases from J, the junction contained 0 bases not matched to a gene. The CDR3 is made up of 13 amino acids. The CDR3 DNA reads TGTGCCAGCAGTTTGACAGGGGGCTATGGCTACACCTTC. This encodes CASSLTGGYGYTF.

The rearrangement joins TRBV11-2 to TRBJ2-7; D may be TRBD1 (5 bases). CDR1 SGHAT and CDR2 FQNNGV come from the germline V gene. The V and J ends lost 2 bases and 2 bases respectively, with 19 bases between them. The CDR3 spans 17 residues. The CDR3 DNA follows: TGTGCCAGCAGCTTACTTTTGTGGCAGGGTCGTACCTACGAGCAGTACTTC. This translates into CASSLLLWQGRTYEQYF.

The V and J genes are TRBV24-1 and TRBJ2-1; the D gene is possibly TRBD1 (6 bases). Germline V lookup: CDR1 KGHDR, CDR2 SFDVKD. V was shortened by 4 bases and J by 5 bases, with 20 bases between the two germline ends. The CDR3 sequence is 17 residues long. CDR3 amino acids: CATSEFGTRGPNNEQFF. As DNA, the CDR3 is TGTGCCACCAGTGAGTTTGGGACACGCGGCCCTAACAATGAGCAGTTCTTC.

V is TRBV4-2 and J is TRBJ1-3, with 8 bases lining up with TRBD1. The CDR3 has 19 amino acids. After removal of 1 base from V and 1 base from J, the junction contained 12 bases not matched to a gene. CDR1 is LGHNA and CDR2 is YNFKEQ in the germline V gene. CDR3 DNA sequence: TGTGCCAGCAGCCAAGTAGTCAGGGGGCCTGAGCTTTCTGGAAACACCATATATTTT. Protein sequence: CASSQVVRGPELSGNTIYF.

This clone showed up just once. The J gene is TRBJ2-5, the V gene TRBV2, with 11 bases lining up with TRBD2. This CDR3 contains 19 residues. Trimming cost V 5 bases and J 3 bases; bases outside gene matches: 17. The germline gives CDR1 SNHLY, CDR2 FYNNEI. The CDR3 DNA is TGTGCCAGCAGTTACTCCGGGACTAGCGGCCTATCTAGGGAAGAGACCCAGTACTTC. Its translation: CASSYSGTSGLSREETQYF.